The T cell receptor beta chain under discussion was sequenced for a study of CXCR3-negative and CXCR3-positive naive CD8 T cells. As for the study in general: With about 1.5 +/- 0.3 million reads per library, the TRB reads numbered around 130 million in total. Findings of the study overall: The study found more hydrophobic TRB CDR3s in CXCR3-positive naive cells than in CXCR3-negative naive cells.

Via 5' RACE with UMI labels, TRB cDNA libraries were prepared. Reprocessing the 5' RACE reads, TCRdb reports a single entry for every CDR3 protein and omits DNA. The ten most abundant clones cover roughly 0.3% of a sample with about 130,000 distinct CDR3 sequences. The germline CDR1 and CDR2 sequences are SGHRS and YFSETQ. The CDR3 totals 13 residues. Those CD8+ T cells considered naive were CD45RO-CCR7+CD27+CD95-. On this clonotype itself: Its antigen is as yet unknown.

This receptor was identified in a human donor in good health. Some clones in this sample may be carry-over from other donors' samples. This chain links TRBV5-1 with TRBJ2-1; TCRdb outputs TRBD2, but without DNA this stays unchecked. The sample taken for sequencing was naive CXCR3- CD8+ T cells from blood. Subset denoted: CD45RO-CCR7+CD27+CD95- naive CD8+ T cells lacking CXCR3 (TNR3-). This CDR3 is CASSLASGGLAFF.